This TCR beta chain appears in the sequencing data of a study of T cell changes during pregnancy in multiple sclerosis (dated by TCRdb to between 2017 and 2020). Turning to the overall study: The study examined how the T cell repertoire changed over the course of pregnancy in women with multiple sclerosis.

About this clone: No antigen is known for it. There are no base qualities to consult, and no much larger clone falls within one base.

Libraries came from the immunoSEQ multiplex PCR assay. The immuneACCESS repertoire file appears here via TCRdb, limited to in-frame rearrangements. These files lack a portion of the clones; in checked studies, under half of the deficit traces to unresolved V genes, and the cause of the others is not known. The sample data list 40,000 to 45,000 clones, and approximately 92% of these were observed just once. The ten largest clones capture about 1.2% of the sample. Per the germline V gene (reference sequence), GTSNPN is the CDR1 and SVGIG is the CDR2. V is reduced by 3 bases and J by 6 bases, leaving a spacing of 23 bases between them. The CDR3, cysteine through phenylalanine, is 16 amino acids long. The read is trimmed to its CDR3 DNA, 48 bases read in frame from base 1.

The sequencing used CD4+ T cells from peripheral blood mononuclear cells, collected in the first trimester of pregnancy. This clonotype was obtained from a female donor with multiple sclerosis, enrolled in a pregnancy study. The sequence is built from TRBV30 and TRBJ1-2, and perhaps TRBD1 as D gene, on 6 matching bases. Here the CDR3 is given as CAWSQGYHTGRNGYTF. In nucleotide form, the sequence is TGTGCCTGGAGCCAAGGGTACCATACAGGGCGGAATGGCTACACCTTC.